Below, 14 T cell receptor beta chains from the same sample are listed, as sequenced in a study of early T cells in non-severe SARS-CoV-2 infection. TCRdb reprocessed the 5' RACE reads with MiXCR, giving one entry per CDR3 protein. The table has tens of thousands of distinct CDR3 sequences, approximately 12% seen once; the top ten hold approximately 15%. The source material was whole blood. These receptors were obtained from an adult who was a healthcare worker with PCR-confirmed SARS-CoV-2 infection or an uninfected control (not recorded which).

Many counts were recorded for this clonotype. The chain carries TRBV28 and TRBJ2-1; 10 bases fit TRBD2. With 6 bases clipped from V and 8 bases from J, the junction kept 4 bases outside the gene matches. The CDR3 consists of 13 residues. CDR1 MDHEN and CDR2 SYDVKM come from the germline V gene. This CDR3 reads CASRPSGSDEQFF. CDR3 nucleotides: TGTGCCAGCAGGCCTAGCGGGAGTGATGAGCAGTTCTTC.

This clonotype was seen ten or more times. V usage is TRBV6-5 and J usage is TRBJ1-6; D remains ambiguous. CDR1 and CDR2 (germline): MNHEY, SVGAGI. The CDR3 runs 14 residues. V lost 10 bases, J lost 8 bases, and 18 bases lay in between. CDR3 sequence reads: CATKNSILHSPLHF. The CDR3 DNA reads TGTGCCACCAAAAACAGCATTCTACATTCACCCCTCCACTTT.

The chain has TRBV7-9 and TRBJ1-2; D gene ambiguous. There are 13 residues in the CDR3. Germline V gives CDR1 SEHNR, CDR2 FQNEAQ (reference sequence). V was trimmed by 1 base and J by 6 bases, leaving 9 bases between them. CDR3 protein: CASSLEAEHGYTF. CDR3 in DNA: TGTGCCAGCAGCTTAGAGGCGGAACATGGCTACACCTTC.

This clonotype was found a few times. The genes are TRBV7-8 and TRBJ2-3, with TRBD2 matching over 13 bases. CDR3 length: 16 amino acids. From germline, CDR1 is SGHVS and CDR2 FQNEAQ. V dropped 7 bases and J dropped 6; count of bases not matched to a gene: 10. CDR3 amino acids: CASNPSGTSGKDTQYF. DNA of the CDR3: TGTGCCAGCAACCCTTCCGGGACTAGCGGGAAGGATACGCAGTATTTT.

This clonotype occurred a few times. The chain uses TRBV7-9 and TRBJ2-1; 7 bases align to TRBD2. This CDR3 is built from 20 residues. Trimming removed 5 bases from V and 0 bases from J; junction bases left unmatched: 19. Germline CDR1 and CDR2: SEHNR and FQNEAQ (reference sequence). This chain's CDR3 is CASSLVGGGAVLFSYNEQFF. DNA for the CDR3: TGTGCCAGCAGCCTAGTCGGCGGGGGAGCTGTCCTTTTCTCCTACAATGAGCAGTTCTTC.

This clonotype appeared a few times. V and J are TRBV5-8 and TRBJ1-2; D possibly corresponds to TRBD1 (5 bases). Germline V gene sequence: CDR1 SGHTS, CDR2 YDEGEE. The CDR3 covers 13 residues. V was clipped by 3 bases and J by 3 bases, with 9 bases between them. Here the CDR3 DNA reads TGTGCCAGCAGCTCCGGGACGTACTATGGCTACACCTTC. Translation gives CASSSGTYYGYTF. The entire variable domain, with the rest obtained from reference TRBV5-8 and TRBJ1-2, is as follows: EAGVTQSPTHLIKTRGQQATLRCSPISGHTSVYWYQQALGLGLQFLLWYDEGEERNRGNFPPRFSGRQFPNYSSELNVNALELEDSALYLCASSSGTYYGYTFGSGTRLTVV.

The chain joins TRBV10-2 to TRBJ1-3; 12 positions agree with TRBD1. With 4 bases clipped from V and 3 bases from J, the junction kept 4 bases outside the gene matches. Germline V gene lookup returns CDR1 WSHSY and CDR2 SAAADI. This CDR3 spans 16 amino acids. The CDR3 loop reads CASSVGQGAYGNTIYF. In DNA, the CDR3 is TGCGCCAGCAGTGTGGGACAGGGGGCCTATGGAAACACCATATATTTT.

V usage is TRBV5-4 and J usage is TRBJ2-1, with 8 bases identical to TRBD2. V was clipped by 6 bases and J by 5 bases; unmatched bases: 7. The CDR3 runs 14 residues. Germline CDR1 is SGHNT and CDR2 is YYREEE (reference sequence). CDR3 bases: TGTGCCAGCACCCCTGCGGGGGGCCACAATGAGCAGTTCTTC. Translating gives CASTPAGGHNEQFF. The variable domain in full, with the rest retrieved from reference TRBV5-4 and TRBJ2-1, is ETGVTQSPTHLIKTRGQQVTLRCSSQSGHNTVSWYQQALGQGPQFIFQYYREEENGRGNFPPRFSGLQFPNYSSELNVNALELDDSALYLCASTPAGGHNEQFFGPGTRLTVL.

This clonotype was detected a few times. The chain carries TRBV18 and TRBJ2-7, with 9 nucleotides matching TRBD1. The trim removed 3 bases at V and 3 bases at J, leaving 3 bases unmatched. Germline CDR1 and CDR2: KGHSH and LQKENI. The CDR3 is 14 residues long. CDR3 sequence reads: CASSPRQGVYEQYF. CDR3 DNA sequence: TGTGCCAGCTCACCGAGACAGGGGGTCTACGAGCAGTACTTC.

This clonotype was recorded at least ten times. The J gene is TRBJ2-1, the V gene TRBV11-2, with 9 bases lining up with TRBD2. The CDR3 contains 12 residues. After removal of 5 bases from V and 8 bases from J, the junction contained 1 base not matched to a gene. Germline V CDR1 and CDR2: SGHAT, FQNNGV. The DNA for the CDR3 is TGTGCCAGCAGCCTAGCGGGGCATGAGCAGTTCTTC. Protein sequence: CASSLAGHEQFF. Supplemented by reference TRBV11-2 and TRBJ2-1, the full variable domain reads EAGVAQSPRYKIIEKRQSVAFWCNPISGHATLYWYQQILGQGPKLLIQFQNNGVVDDSQLPKDRFSAERLKGVDSTLKIQPAKLEDSAVYLCASSLAGHEQFFGPGTRLTVL.

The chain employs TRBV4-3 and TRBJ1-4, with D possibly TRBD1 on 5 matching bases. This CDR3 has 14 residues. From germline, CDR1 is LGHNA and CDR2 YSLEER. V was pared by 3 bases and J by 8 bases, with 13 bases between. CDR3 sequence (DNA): TGCGCCAGCAGCCATGGCGGGGGGAACGAAAAACTGTTTTTT. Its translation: CASSHGGGNEKLFF.

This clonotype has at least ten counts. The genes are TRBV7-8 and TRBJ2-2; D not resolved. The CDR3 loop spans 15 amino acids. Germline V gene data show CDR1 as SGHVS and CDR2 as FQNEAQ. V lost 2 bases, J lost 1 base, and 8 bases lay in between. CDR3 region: CASSLQTRNTGELFF. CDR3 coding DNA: TGTGCCAGCAGCTTACAGACACGGAACACCGGGGAGCTGTTTTTT.

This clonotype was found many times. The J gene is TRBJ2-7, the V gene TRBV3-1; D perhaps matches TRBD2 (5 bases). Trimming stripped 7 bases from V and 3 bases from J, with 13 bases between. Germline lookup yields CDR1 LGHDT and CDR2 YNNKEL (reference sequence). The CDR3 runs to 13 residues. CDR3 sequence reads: CASTPSGRYEQYF. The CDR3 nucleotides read TGTGCCAGCACCCCAAGCGGCCGCTACGAGCAGTACTTC.

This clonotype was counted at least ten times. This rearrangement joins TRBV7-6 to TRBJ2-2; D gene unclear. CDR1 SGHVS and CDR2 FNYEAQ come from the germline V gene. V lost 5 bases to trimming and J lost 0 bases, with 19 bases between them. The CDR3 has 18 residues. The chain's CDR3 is CASSRKYSGSANTGELFF. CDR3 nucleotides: TGTGCCAGCAGCCGAAAGTACAGTGGGTCCGCGAACACCGGGGAGCTGTTTTTT.